The rows below give T cell receptor beta chains drawn from one sample of a study of blood T cell repertoires in COVID-19. Some clones are missing from TCRdb's copy, which holds only in-frame ones; the method was immunoSEQ multiplex PCR. The sample lists 360,000 or so clones; approximately 84% were seen once. What was sequenced was PBMCs or T cells enriched from blood (not recorded which). These receptors came from a woman under 40 who had recovered from COVID-19. Both conserved end residues are part of each CDR3. Each record gives: clone size, J gene, V gene, D gene, CDR3 protein, CDR3 DNA. D genes are given only for firm matches. Size values are once, few and many counts, or a class for expanded clones, and some rows have none.

clone size: NA; J gene: TRBJ1-5; V gene: TRBV11-2; D gene: TRBD1; CDR3 protein: CASSAGQHLGQPQHF; CDR3 DNA: TGTGCCAGCAGTGCGGGACAGCACCTCGGGCAGCCCCAGCATTTT
clone size: NA; J gene: TRBJ2-1; V gene: TRBV18; D gene: NA; CDR3 protein: CASSPPTDYNEQFF; CDR3 DNA: TGTGCCAGCTCACCACCGACAGACTACAATGAGCAGTTCTTC
clone size: NA; J gene: TRBJ1-2; V gene: TRBV7-8; D gene: NA; CDR3 protein: CASSARGGYTF; CDR3 DNA: TGTGCCAGCAGCGCCAGGGGTGGCTACACCTTC
clone size: NA; J gene: TRBJ1-6; V gene: TRBV11-2; D gene: NA; CDR3 protein: CASSLDQGRNSPLHF; CDR3 DNA: TGTGCCAGCAGCTTAGATCAGGGTCGTAATTCACCCCTCCACTTT
clone size: NA; J gene: TRBJ1-6; V gene: TRBV7-8; D gene: NA; CDR3 protein: CASSLPDRSYSPLHF; CDR3 DNA: TGTGCCAGCAGCTTACCGGACAGATCCTATTCACCCCTCCACTTT
clone size: NA; J gene: TRBJ1-2; V gene: TRBV29-1; D gene: NA; CDR3 protein: CSVEGGTLYGYTF; CDR3 DNA: TGCAGCGTTGAAGGAGGGACACTTTATGGCTACACCTTC
clone size: once; J gene: TRBJ2-1; V gene: TRBV9; D gene: TRBD2; CDR3 protein: CASSVVLAGYNEQFF; CDR3 DNA: TGTGCCAGCAGCGTAGTGCTAGCGGGCTACAATGAGCAGTTCTTC
clone size: NA; J gene: TRBJ2-7; V gene: TRBV6-5; D gene: TRBD2; CDR3 protein: CASSSTGLAKYEQYF; CDR3 DNA: TGTGCCAGCAGCTCCACTGGACTAGCGAAGTACGAGCAGTACTTC
clone size: NA; J gene: TRBJ2-1; V gene: TRBV5-8; D gene: NA; CDR3 protein: CASTPSGRDSYNEQFF; CDR3 DNA: TGTGCCAGCACCCCCTCGGGGCGGGACTCCTACAATGAGCAGTTCTTC
clone size: once; J gene: TRBJ2-5; V gene: TRBV19; D gene: TRBD2; CDR3 protein: CASSRPLAGIETQYF; CDR3 DNA: TGTGCCAGTAGCAGGCCGCTAGCGGGCATAGAGACCCAGTACTTC
clone size: NA; J gene: TRBJ2-1; V gene: TRBV4-2; D gene: TRBD2; CDR3 protein: CASSQVSAGGNNEQFF; CDR3 DNA: TGTGCCAGCAGCCAAGTGTCCGCGGGAGGTAATAATGAGCAGTTCTTC
clone size: NA; J gene: TRBJ2-7; V gene: TRBV3-1/TRBV3-2; D gene: TRBD2; CDR3 protein: CASSQGEAGGYEQYF; CDR3 DNA: TGTGCCAGCAGCCAAGGGGAAGCGGGAGGCTACGAGCAGTACTTC
clone size: NA; J gene: TRBJ1-4; V gene: TRBV4-1; D gene: TRBD1; CDR3 protein: CASSRGTGGTTNEKLFF; CDR3 DNA: TGCGCCAGCAGCCGAGGGACAGGGGGTACAACTAATGAAAAACTGTTTTTT
clone size: NA; J gene: TRBJ1-3; V gene: TRBV18; D gene: TRBD1; CDR3 protein: CASSPGQGARGNTIYF; CDR3 DNA: TGTGCCAGCTCACCAGGACAGGGGGCGCGTGGAAACACCATATATTTT
clone size: NA; J gene: TRBJ1-5; V gene: TRBV25-1; D gene: NA; CDR3 protein: CASSGSGTGQPQHF; CDR3 DNA: TGTGCCAGCAGTGGGTCGGGGACTGGCCAGCCCCAGCATTTT
clone size: NA; J gene: TRBJ1-5; V gene: TRBV27; D gene: TRBD1; CDR3 protein: CASSPTTGKGGQPQHF; CDR3 DNA: TGTGCCAGCAGTCCTACGACAGGGAAAGGCGGTCAGCCCCAGCATTTT
clone size: once; J gene: TRBJ1-2; V gene: TRBV5-1; D gene: NA; CDR3 protein: CASSFGGDYGYTF; CDR3 DNA: TGCGCCAGCAGCTTCGGGGGAGACTATGGCTACACCTTC
clone size: NA; J gene: TRBJ1-1; V gene: TRBV19; D gene: NA; CDR3 protein: CASSIRGENTEAFF; CDR3 DNA: TGTGCCAGTAGTATCAGGGGAGAGAACACTGAAGCTTTCTTT
clone size: NA; J gene: TRBJ2-3; V gene: TRBV5-8; D gene: NA; CDR3 protein: CASSLGQTSTDTQYF; CDR3 DNA: TGTGCCAGCAGCTTGGGACAGACGAGCACAGATACGCAGTATTTT
clone size: NA; J gene: TRBJ1-1; V gene: TRBV15; D gene: NA; CDR3 protein: CATSSLSSEDTEAFF; CDR3 DNA: TGTGCCACCAGCAGCCTCAGTAGTGAGGACACTGAAGCTTTCTTT
clone size: NA; J gene: TRBJ1-4; V gene: TRBV5-4; D gene: NA; CDR3 protein: CASRRGTNEKLFF; CDR3 DNA: TGTGCCAGCAGGAGAGGGACTAATGAAAAACTGTTTTTT
clone size: NA; J gene: TRBJ2-2; V gene: TRBV5-1; D gene: NA; CDR3 protein: CASSLEAGYPTGELFF; CDR3 DNA: TGCGCCAGCAGCTTGGAGGCAGGCTACCCTACCGGGGAGCTGTTTTTT
clone size: NA; J gene: TRBJ2-7; V gene: TRBV27; D gene: TRBD2; CDR3 protein: CASSLKSRASGLSYEQYF; CDR3 DNA: TGTGCCAGCAGTCTAAAATCCCGGGCTAGCGGCCTTTCCTACGAGCAGTACTTC
clone size: NA; J gene: TRBJ2-3; V gene: TRBV6-4; D gene: NA; CDR3 protein: CASSDQSTDTQYF; CDR3 DNA: TGTGCCAGCAGTGACCAAAGCACAGATACGCAGTATTTT
clone size: NA; J gene: TRBJ1-2; V gene: TRBV29-1; D gene: TRBD1; CDR3 protein: CSVELEGAYYGYTF; CDR3 DNA: TGCAGCGTTGAATTGGAGGGGGCGTACTATGGCTACACCTTC
clone size: NA; J gene: TRBJ2-7; V gene: TRBV3-1/TRBV3-2; D gene: NA; CDR3 protein: CASSQGAGIFEQYF; CDR3 DNA: TGTGCCAGCAGCCAAGGAGCGGGCATCTTCGAGCAGTACTTC
clone size: NA; J gene: TRBJ2-3; V gene: TRBV5-1; D gene: TRBD1; CDR3 protein: CASSFSGTGSTDTQYF; CDR3 DNA: TGCGCCAGCAGCTTCTCCGGGACAGGGAGCACAGATACGCAGTATTTT
clone size: NA; J gene: TRBJ1-1; V gene: TRBV6-1; D gene: NA; CDR3 protein: CASSEAGGATEAFF; CDR3 DNA: TGTGCCAGCAGTGAAGCGGGGGGGGCTACTGAAGCTTTCTTT
clone size: few; J gene: TRBJ1-2; V gene: TRBV7-8; D gene: TRBD1; CDR3 protein: CASSFDGQAYGYTF; CDR3 DNA: TGTGCCAGCAGCTTTGACGGACAGGCCTATGGCTACACCTTC
clone size: few; J gene: TRBJ2-3; V gene: TRBV19; D gene: TRBD1; CDR3 protein: CASSRGGTGVTDTQYF; CDR3 DNA: TGTGCCAGTAGTAGAGGGGGTACAGGGGTCACAGATACGCAGTATTTT
clone size: NA; J gene: TRBJ2-5; V gene: TRBV2; D gene: NA; CDR3 protein: CASSRGDSASQYF; CDR3 DNA: TGTGCCAGCAGTAGGGGGGACAGTGCATCCCAGTACTTC
clone size: NA; J gene: TRBJ2-3; V gene: TRBV5-1; D gene: NA; CDR3 protein: CASCSRGADTQYF; CDR3 DNA: TGCGCCAGCTGCAGTAGGGGTGCAGATACGCAGTATTTT